A selection of T cell receptor beta chains follows, all from one sample in a study of vaccination and CD4 T cells after COVID-19. TCRdb re-called the PCR reads through MiXCR, storing one row per CDR3 protein. The sample holds about 19,000 distinct CDR3 sequences, roughly 60% seen once. The sample was CD4+ T cells from blood, taken after SARS-CoV-2 vaccination. Receptors originate from a human donor who had recovered from COVID-19. CDR3s include the opening cysteine and the closing phenylalanine or tryptophan. The D gene is left open where the match is weak. Size tells how often a clone was seen (once, few, many) or the class of an expanded clone, and some rows leave it out.

CDR3 protein: CASSISIPGQGATSSGNTIYF; CDR3 DNA: TGTGCCAGCAGTATAAGCATCCCGGGACAGGGGGCGACCAGCTCTGGAAACACCATATATTTT; clone size: NA; V gene: TRBV28; D gene: TRBD1; J gene: TRBJ1-3
CDR3 protein: CASSQEMRGQYNEQFF; CDR3 DNA: TGCGCCAGCAGCCAAGAGATGCGGGGTCAATACAATGAGCAGTTCTTC; clone size: NA; V gene: TRBV4-1; D gene: NA; J gene: TRBJ2-1
CDR3 protein: CASSLGAGSYNEQFF; CDR3 DNA: TGTGCCAGCAGCTTAGGCGCAGGCTCCTACAATGAGCAGTTCTTC; clone size: NA; V gene: TRBV7-9; D gene: NA; J gene: TRBJ2-1
CDR3 protein: CASSLGGLAGLSYEQYF; CDR3 DNA: TGTGCCAGCAGCTTAGGGGGACTAGCGGGTTTGTCCTACGAGCAGTACTTC; clone size: NA; V gene: TRBV7-8; D gene: TRBD2; J gene: TRBJ2-7
CDR3 protein: CSADLAGRADTQYF; CDR3 DNA: TGCAGTGCTGACCTAGCGGGCCGGGCAGATACGCAGTATTTT; clone size: few; V gene: TRBV20-1; D gene: TRBD2; J gene: TRBJ2-3
CDR3 protein: CASSHQVAGGRDTQYF; CDR3 DNA: TGTGCCAGCAGTCACCAGGTAGCGGGAGGAAGGGATACGCAGTATTTT; clone size: NA; V gene: TRBV6-1; D gene: TRBD2; J gene: TRBJ2-3
CDR3 protein: CATSTRQTGGRINQPQHF; CDR3 DNA: TGTGCCACCAGCACGCGTCAAACAGGGGGCAGGATCAATCAGCCCCAGCATTTT; clone size: NA; V gene: TRBV15; D gene: TRBD1; J gene: TRBJ1-5
CDR3 protein: CSATHINTGELFF; CDR3 DNA: TGCAGTGCTACACACATTAACACCGGGGAGCTGTTTTTT; clone size: NA; V gene: TRBV20-1; D gene: NA; J gene: TRBJ2-2
CDR3 protein: CASSGDRGSQPQHF; CDR3 DNA: TGTGCCAGCAGCGGGGACAGGGGGTCTCAGCCCCAGCATTTT; clone size: few; V gene: TRBV2; D gene: TRBD1; J gene: TRBJ1-5
CDR3 protein: CSARDFGQGANEKLFF; CDR3 DNA: TGCAGTGCTAGAGATTTCGGACAGGGAGCCAATGAAAAACTGTTTTTT; clone size: few; V gene: TRBV20-1; D gene: TRBD1; J gene: TRBJ1-4
CDR3 protein: CSARLAQGLTDTQYF; CDR3 DNA: TGCAGTGCTAGACTAGCCCAGGGACTCACAGATACGCAGTATTTT; clone size: NA; V gene: TRBV20-1; D gene: NA; J gene: TRBJ2-3
CDR3 protein: CASRDSSGRGEQFF; CDR3 DNA: TGTGCCAGCAGGGACTCTAGCGGGAGAGGTGAGCAGTTCTTC; clone size: NA; V gene: TRBV2; D gene: TRBD2; J gene: TRBJ2-1
CDR3 protein: CSAREPSAAYEQYF; CDR3 DNA: TGCAGTGCTAGAGAGCCTAGCGCCGCCTACGAGCAGTACTTC; clone size: few; V gene: TRBV20-1; D gene: NA; J gene: TRBJ2-7
CDR3 protein: CASTQTGETPLHF; CDR3 DNA: TGTGCCAGCACCCAGACAGGAGAGACACCCCTCCACTTT; clone size: NA; V gene: TRBV25-1; D gene: NA; J gene: TRBJ1-6
CDR3 protein: CATKNRGLFGADTQYF; CDR3 DNA: TGTGCCACCAAGAACAGGGGGCTGTTCGGTGCAGATACGCAGTATTTT; clone size: NA; V gene: TRBV15; D gene: TRBD1; J gene: TRBJ2-3
CDR3 protein: CASSQERVMNTEAFF; CDR3 DNA: TGCGCCAGCAGCCAAGAAAGGGTGATGAACACTGAAGCTTTCTTT; clone size: NA; V gene: TRBV4-1; D gene: NA; J gene: TRBJ1-1
CDR3 protein: CSARVWEEGLYGYTF; CDR3 DNA: TGCAGTGCTAGAGTGTGGGAGGAAGGGCTTTATGGCTACACCTTC; clone size: NA; V gene: TRBV20-1; D gene: NA; J gene: TRBJ1-2
CDR3 protein: CSAKGQGETQYF; CDR3 DNA: TGCAGTGCTAAGGGACAGGGGGAGACCCAGTACTTC; clone size: NA; V gene: TRBV20-1; D gene: TRBD1; J gene: TRBJ2-5
CDR3 protein: CASSRAPGLDTQYF; CDR3 DNA: TGTGCCAGCAGTCGAGCCCCAGGGTTGGATACGCAGTATTTT; clone size: NA; V gene: TRBV6-2/TRBV6-3; D gene: NA; J gene: TRBJ2-3
CDR3 protein: CSVVETTYEQYF; CDR3 DNA: TGCAGCGTTGTAGAGACGACGTACGAGCAGTACTTC; clone size: NA; V gene: TRBV29-1; D gene: NA; J gene: TRBJ2-7
CDR3 protein: CASRGAVNTEAFF; CDR3 DNA: TGTGCCAGCAGGGGAGCAGTGAACACTGAAGCTTTCTTT; clone size: NA; V gene: TRBV28; D gene: NA; J gene: TRBJ1-1
CDR3 protein: CATSDGLAGGVVEQYF; CDR3 DNA: TGTGCCACCAGTGATGGACTAGCGGGAGGCGTGGTGGAGCAGTACTTC; clone size: NA; V gene: TRBV24-1; D gene: TRBD2; J gene: TRBJ2-7
CDR3 protein: CASSITVGQPQHF; CDR3 DNA: TGTGCCAGTAGTATCACCGTGGGTCAGCCCCAGCATTTT; clone size: NA; V gene: TRBV19; D gene: NA; J gene: TRBJ1-5
CDR3 protein: CASTSFLGAETQYF; CDR3 DNA: TGTGCCAGCACCTCTTTTCTGGGGGCCGAGACCCAGTACTTC; clone size: NA; V gene: TRBV5-5; D gene: NA; J gene: TRBJ2-5
CDR3 protein: CASSYGVEETQYF; CDR3 DNA: TGTGCCAGCAGTTACGGAGTTGAGGAGACCCAGTACTTC; clone size: few; V gene: TRBV6-5; D gene: NA; J gene: TRBJ2-5
CDR3 protein: CASRGNQGASSPLHF; CDR3 DNA: TGTGCCAGCAGGGGAAACCAGGGGGCTAGTTCACCCCTCCACTTT; clone size: NA; V gene: TRBV2; D gene: TRBD1; J gene: TRBJ1-6
CDR3 protein: CASSSGLLSYNEQFF; CDR3 DNA: TGTGCCAGCAGCTCGGGACTACTCTCCTACAATGAGCAGTTCTTC; clone size: NA; V gene: TRBV7-9; D gene: TRBD2; J gene: TRBJ2-1
CDR3 protein: CSASLVAEAFF; CDR3 DNA: TGCAGTGCTAGTTTGGTGGCTGAAGCTTTCTTT; clone size: NA; V gene: TRBV20-1; D gene: NA; J gene: TRBJ1-1
CDR3 protein: CASGLAGETQYF; CDR3 DNA: TGTGCCAGCGGGCTAGCGGGCGAGACCCAGTACTTC; clone size: NA; V gene: TRBV12-3/TRBV12-4; D gene: TRBD2; J gene: TRBJ2-5
CDR3 protein: CASSLANLGLASTDTQYF; CDR3 DNA: TGTGCCAGCAGCTTAGCGAACTTGGGACTAGCGAGCACAGATACGCAGTATTTT; clone size: NA; V gene: TRBV7-2; D gene: TRBD2; J gene: TRBJ2-3
CDR3 protein: CASVRDNMNTEAFF; CDR3 DNA: TGTGCCAGCGTTCGGGACAACATGAACACTGAAGCTTTCTTT; clone size: NA; V gene: TRBV6-1; D gene: NA; J gene: TRBJ1-1
CDR3 protein: CASSSTPGQGRYEQYF; CDR3 DNA: TGTGCCAGCAGTTCCACCCCAGGACAGGGGAGGTACGAGCAGTACTTC; clone size: NA; V gene: TRBV28; D gene: TRBD1; J gene: TRBJ2-7
CDR3 protein: CASSPTDRVRRGELFF; CDR3 DNA: TGCGCCAGCAGCCCCACCGACAGGGTCCGACGCGGGGAGCTGTTTTTT; clone size: once; V gene: TRBV5-1; D gene: TRBD1; J gene: TRBJ2-2
CDR3 protein: CASSWTGTGTPSYEQYF; CDR3 DNA: TGTGCCAGCAGTTGGACCGGGACAGGGACGCCCTCCTACGAGCAGTACTTC; clone size: NA; V gene: TRBV6-5; D gene: TRBD1; J gene: TRBJ2-7
CDR3 protein: CASSLKIFWGTEAFF; CDR3 DNA: TGTGCCAGCAGCTTGAAGATTTTTTGGGGCACTGAAGCTTTCTTT; clone size: NA; V gene: TRBV5-8; D gene: NA; J gene: TRBJ1-1
CDR3 protein: CASSSGQGGVAFF; CDR3 DNA: TGTGCCAGCAGTTCGGGACAGGGAGGGGTAGCTTTCTTT; clone size: NA; V gene: TRBV28; D gene: TRBD1; J gene: TRBJ1-1
CDR3 protein: CASRPRAREQYF; CDR3 DNA: TGTGCCAGCAGACCCAGGGCCCGCGAGCAGTACTTC; clone size: NA; V gene: TRBV2; D gene: NA; J gene: TRBJ2-7
CDR3 protein: CASTTLAGNTGELFF; CDR3 DNA: TGTGCCAGCACAACGCTAGCGGGAAACACCGGGGAGCTGTTTTTT; clone size: NA; V gene: TRBV6-1; D gene: TRBD2; J gene: TRBJ2-2
CDR3 protein: CASSPGQNQPQHF; CDR3 DNA: TGTGCCAGCTCACCAGGGCAGAATCAGCCCCAGCATTTT; clone size: NA; V gene: TRBV18; D gene: NA; J gene: TRBJ1-5
CDR3 protein: CATSDFGSQETQYF; CDR3 DNA: TGTGCCACCAGTGATTTTGGCAGTCAAGAGACCCAGTACTTC; clone size: NA; V gene: TRBV24-1; D gene: NA; J gene: TRBJ2-5
CDR3 protein: CSASEGGRGQPQHF; CDR3 DNA: TGCAGTGCTAGTGAGGGGGGACGGGGTCAGCCCCAGCATTTT; clone size: few; V gene: TRBV20-1; D gene: NA; J gene: TRBJ1-5